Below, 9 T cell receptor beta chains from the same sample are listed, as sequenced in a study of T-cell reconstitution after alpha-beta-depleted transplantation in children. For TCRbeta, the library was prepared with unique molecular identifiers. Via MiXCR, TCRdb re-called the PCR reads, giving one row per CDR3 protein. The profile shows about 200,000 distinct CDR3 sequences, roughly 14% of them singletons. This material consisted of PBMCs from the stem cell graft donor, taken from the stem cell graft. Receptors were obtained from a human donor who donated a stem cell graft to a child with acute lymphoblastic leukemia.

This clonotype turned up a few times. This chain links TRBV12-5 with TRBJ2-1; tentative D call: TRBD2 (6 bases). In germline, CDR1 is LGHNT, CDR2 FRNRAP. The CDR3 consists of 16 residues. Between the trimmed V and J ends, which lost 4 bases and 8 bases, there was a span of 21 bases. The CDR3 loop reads CASGWGGESLWDEQFF. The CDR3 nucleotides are TGTGCTAGTGGTTGGGGAGGCGAGTCTCTCTGGGATGAGCAGTTCTTC.

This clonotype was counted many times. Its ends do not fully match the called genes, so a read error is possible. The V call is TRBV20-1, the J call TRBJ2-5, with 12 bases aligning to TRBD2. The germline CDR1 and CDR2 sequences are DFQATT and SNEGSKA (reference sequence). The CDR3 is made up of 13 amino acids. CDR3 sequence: CSAPLGTSGFSVW. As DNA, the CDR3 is TGCAGTGCCCCACTTGGGACTAGCGGGTTTTCTGTGTGG.

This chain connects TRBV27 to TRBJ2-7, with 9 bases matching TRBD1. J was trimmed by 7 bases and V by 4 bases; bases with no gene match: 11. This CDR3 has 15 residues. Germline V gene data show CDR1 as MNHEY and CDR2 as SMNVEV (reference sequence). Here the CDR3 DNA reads TGTGCCAGCAGTTCACAGGGGGCTGCCGAGAGAGAGCAGTACTTC. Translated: CASSSQGAAEREQYF.

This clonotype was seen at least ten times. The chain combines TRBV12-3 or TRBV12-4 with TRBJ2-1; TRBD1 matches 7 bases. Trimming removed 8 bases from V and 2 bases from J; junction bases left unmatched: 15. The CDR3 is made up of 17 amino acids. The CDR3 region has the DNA TGTGCCAGCGGGGCGCTGCATGTTGACAGGGCCTACAATGAGCAGTTCTTC. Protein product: CASGALHVDRAYNEQFF.

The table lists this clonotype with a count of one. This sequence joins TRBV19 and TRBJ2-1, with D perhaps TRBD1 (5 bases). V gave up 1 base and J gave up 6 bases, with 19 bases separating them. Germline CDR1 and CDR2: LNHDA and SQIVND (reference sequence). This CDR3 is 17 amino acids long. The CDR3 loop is CASSIGWWEQASNEQFF. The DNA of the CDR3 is TGTGCCAGTAGTATAGGGTGGTGGGAACAGGCCTCCAATGAGCAGTTCTTC.

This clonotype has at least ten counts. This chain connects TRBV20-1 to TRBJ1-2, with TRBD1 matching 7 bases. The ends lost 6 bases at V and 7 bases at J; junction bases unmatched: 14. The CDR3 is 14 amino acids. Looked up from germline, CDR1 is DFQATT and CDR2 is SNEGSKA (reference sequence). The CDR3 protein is CSASDDREVGGYTF. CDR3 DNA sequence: TGCAGTGCCTCCGATGACAGGGAGGTTGGTGGCTACACCTTC.

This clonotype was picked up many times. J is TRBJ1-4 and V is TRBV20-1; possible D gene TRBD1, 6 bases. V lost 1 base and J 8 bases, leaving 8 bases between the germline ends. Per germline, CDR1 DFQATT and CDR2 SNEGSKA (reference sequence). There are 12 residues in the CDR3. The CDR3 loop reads CSARAGVEKLFF. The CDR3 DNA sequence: TGCAGTGCTAGAGCAGGGGTCGAAAAACTGTTTTTT.

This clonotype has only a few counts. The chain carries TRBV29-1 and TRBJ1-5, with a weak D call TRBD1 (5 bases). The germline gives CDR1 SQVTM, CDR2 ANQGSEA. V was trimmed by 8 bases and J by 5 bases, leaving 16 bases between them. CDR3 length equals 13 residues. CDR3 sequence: CSSGEGDHQPQHF. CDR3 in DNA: TGCAGCTCCGGAGAAGGGGACCATCAGCCCCAGCATTTT.

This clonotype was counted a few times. The DNA for the CDR3 is TGTGCCAGCAGCCTGGACAGCTTTACTGGGAACACTGAAGCTTTCTTT. Translating gives CASSLDSFTGNTEAFF. The V call is TRBV6-1, the J call TRBJ1-1; possibly TRBD1 for D (6 bases). Germline CDR1 and CDR2: MNHNS and SASEGT. This CDR3 spans 16 amino acids. V gave up 6 bases and J gave up 1 base, with 18 bases separating them.